Listed below are T cell receptor beta chains from one sample, sequenced in a study of a mutant IDH1 vaccine in newly diagnosed glioma. Their antigens are not known. The data were produced by immunoSEQ multiplex PCR, yet TCRdb's version contains in-frame clones alone and is incomplete. The repertoire holds more than 25,000 clones, around 76% seen once, with over 6.5% in the top ten. Source: PBMCs, taken from a glioma patient whose treatment included an IDH1 peptide vaccine. These receptors were obtained from a man aged 50 or older with glioma. Each CDR3 is given with its conserved first and last residue. The order of the fields is V gene, clone size, D gene, J gene, CDR3 DNA, CDR3 protein. A D gene is named only where the DNA matches it firmly. Expanded clones are given a class, and other clones once, few, many or no size at all.

TRBV19	.	.	TRBJ1-1	TGTGCCAGTGTTCTCCGGGACAAGAACACTGAAGCTTTCTTT	CASVLRDKNTEAFF
TRBV18	.	.	TRBJ1-5	TGTGCCAGCTCCATGGAAGGGGGACAGCCCCAGCATTTT	CASSMEGGQPQHF
TRBV2	.	.	TRBJ1-1	TGTGCCAGCAGTCCACCGGCAGGGAACACTGAAGCTTTCTTT	CASSPPAGNTEAFF
TRBV11-2	.	.	TRBJ2-7	TGTGCCAGCAGCTTAGATCGGAACGAGCAGTACTTC	CASSLDRNEQYF
TRBV18	.	.	TRBJ1-2	TGTGCCAGCTCACCACCAGGGAACTATGGCTACACCTTC	CASSPPGNYGYTF
TRBV6-5	.	TRBD1	TRBJ2-7	TGTGCCAGCAGTTCCTTAAGACAGGGGGTCTACGAGCAGTACTTC	CASSSLRQGVYEQYF
TRBV10-3	.	.	TRBJ2-2	TGTGCCATCAGTGAGACTAAGACCGGGGAGCTGTTTTTT	CAISETKTGELFF
TRBV11-3	.	.	TRBJ2-5	TGTGCCAGCAGTTCCGAAGAGACCCAGTACTTC	CASSSEETQYF
TRBV4-2	.	TRBD1	TRBJ2-7	TGTGCCAGCAGCGTCCCGGGACAGGGGGCCGACGAGCAGTACTTC	CASSVPGQGADEQYF
TRBV7-9	few	.	TRBJ1-2	TGTGCCAGCAGCCCCAAGGACGAGGTGTATGGCTACACCTTC	CASSPKDEVYGYTF
TRBV14	.	.	TRBJ2-7	TGTGCCAGCAGCCAAGAGGTTTCAGGGGCCGAGCAGTACTTC	CASSQEVSGAEQYF
TRBV29-1	few	.	TRBJ2-3	TGCAGCACTGGAGGGGGCCCAGATACGCAGTATTTT	CSTGGGPDTQYF
TRBV28	few	.	TRBJ2-7	TGTGCCAGCAGGGGGGGCAGCTACGAGCAGTACTTC	CASRGGSYEQYF
TRBV6-4	.	.	TRBJ2-2	TGTGCCAGCAGTGACGAAAGTGAAGGGGAGCTGTTTTTT	CASSDESEGELFF
TRBV7-2	.	.	TRBJ1-2	TGTGCCAGCAGCATAGACGGCCACTATGGCTACACCTTC	CASSIDGHYGYTF
TRBV7-9	.	.	TRBJ2-7	TGTGCCAGCAGCACCCCGACGGATCCCTACGAGCAGTACTTC	CASSTPTDPYEQYF
TRBV7-9	.	TRBD2	TRBJ2-1	TGTGCCAGCAGCCCGGGACTAGGTGAAAATGAGCAGTTCTTC	CASSPGLGENEQFF
TRBV10-3	.	TRBD2	TRBJ2-2	TGTGCCATCAACCGCGGTAGCGGGGGGGCAAGGAACACCGGGGAGCTGTTTTTT	CAINRGSGGARNTGELFF
TRBV7-2	few	.	TRBJ1-5	TGTGCCAGCAGCCCTAATACTAATCAGCCCCAGCATTTT	CASSPNTNQPQHF
TRBV19	few	.	TRBJ1-1	TGTGCCAGTAGGGGGGCTTTTTTGAACACTGAAGCTTTCTTT	CASRGAFLNTEAFF
TRBV5-4	.	.	TRBJ2-2	TGTGCCAGCACCTGGGGGGGGGAGCTGTTTTTT	CASTWGGELFF
TRBV9	.	TRBD1	TRBJ2-2	TGTGCCAGCAGCGTAGGGGAGAACAGGGGACGTGCCGGGGAGCTGTTTTTT	CASSVGENRGRAGELFF
TRBV5-1	.	TRBD2	TRBJ2-3	TGCGCCAGCAGCTTGGCGACTAGCGGCCGCACAGATACGCAGTATTTT	CASSLATSGRTDTQYF
TRBV19	.	TRBD2	TRBJ2-4	TGTGCCAGTAGTATAGACGGGCTAGCGGGACTGAGAAACATTCAGTACTTC	CASSIDGLAGLRNIQYF
TRBV30	.	.	TRBJ1-3	TGTGCCTGGAGTGTCTCGGGCGGACAAAGCTCTGGAAACACCATATATTTT	CAWSVSGGQSSGNTIYF